This T cell receptor (beta chain) is drawn from a study of cytomegalovirus exposure and HLA in healthy donors. Trimming took off 5 bases at V and 3 bases at J, with 11 bases between the two ends. This CDR3 is 13 amino acids long. Germline lookup yields CDR1 MDHEN and CDR2 SYDVKM. Worth noting for this clone: Its antigen is unknown. The sample carries other DNA sequences with the same CDR3.

The PCR made use of 60 Vbeta and 13 Jbeta primers. Some clones are missing from TCRdb's copy, which holds only in-frame ones; the method was immunoSEQ multiplex PCR. The table records some 200,000 clones, about 80% of them present only once. Study-wide findings and caveats: Data from an earlier analysis indicated that most TCR beta V segments were productive either about 87% or about 30% of the time. Presence/absence analyses treated sequencing depth as roughly uniform across donors. Overall, roughly 170 TCR beta chains were annotated as cytomegalovirus-associated. Versus the approximately 720-donor mean, an Asian-associated ancestry cluster reportedly showed fewer N-insertions in a later analysis.

The sequence derives from a woman aged 25-40 years in good health and CMV-seronegative. Sequencing used PBMCs. This chain joins TRBV28 and TRBJ2-7, with D perhaps TRBD1 (5 bases). DNA of the CDR3: TGTGCCAGCAGTCCGCAGGGTTTCTACGAGCAGTACTTC. It codes for CASSPQGFYEQYF.